Listed below are T cell receptor beta chains from one sample, sequenced in a study of cytomegalovirus exposure and HLA in healthy donors. Only in-frame clones appear in the TCRdb table, and some are missing; sequencing was by immunoSEQ multiplex PCR. Among roughly 230,000 clones listed, about nine tenths were seen once. The sequenced sample consisted of PBMCs. The receptor set was obtained from a girl aged 2-10 years in good health and CMV-seronegative. The CDR3 runs from the conserved cysteine through the conserved F or W. The D gene is left open where the match is weak. Some rows have no size entry. The others give once, few or many, or a class for an expanded clone.

>NA|TRBJ2-4|TRBV11-2|NA
CASSLIGVQLAKNIQYF
TGTGCCAGCAGCTTAATAGGGGTTCAACTAGCCAAAAACATTCAGTACTTC
>NA|TRBJ1-2|TRBV27|NA
CASSPRGGTNYGYTF
TGTGCCAGCAGTCCCCGGGGAGGGACTAACTATGGCTACACCTTC
>NA|TRBJ1-5|TRBV27|NA
CASSLTGLRNQPQHF
TGTGCCAGCAGCTTAACAGGGCTGAGGAATCAGCCCCAGCATTTT
>NA|TRBJ1-4|TRBV28|NA
CASSWDEGGDPNEKLFF
TGTGCCAGCAGTTGGGACGAGGGGGGGGATCCTAATGAAAAACTGTTTTTT
>few|TRBJ2-5|TRBV6-5|NA
CASSYSNLGHQYF
TGTGCCAGCAGTTACTCGAATCTGGGACATCAGTACTTC
>NA|TRBJ2-1|TRBV6-4|NA
CASSLEGGSYNEQFF
TGTGCCAGCAGCCTGGAAGGGGGTTCCTACAATGAGCAGTTCTTC
>once|TRBJ2-3|TRBV2|TRBD2
CASSEGTSGSTDTQYF
TGCGCCAGCAGTGAAGGAACTAGCGGGAGCACAGATACGCAGTATTTT
>NA|TRBJ2-2|TRBV7-9|TRBD2
CASGGSGSPGLFF
TGTGCCAGCGGCGGTAGCGGGAGCCCCGGGCTGTTTTTT
>NA|TRBJ2-3|TRBV6-1|TRBD1
CASSDATGRTGANTDTQYF
TGTGCCAGCAGTGACGCTACTGGGAGGACAGGGGCGAACACAGATACGCAGTATTTT
>NA|TRBJ2-4|TRBV2|NA
CASRTGRNIQYF
TGTGCCAGCCGTACAGGGAGAAACATTCAGTACTTC
>NA|TRBJ1-5|TRBV6-1|TRBD1
CASSDWDRVGNQPQHF
TGTGCCAGCAGTGACTGGGACAGGGTAGGCAATCAGCCCCAGCATTTT
>NA|TRBJ1-6|TRBV5-4|TRBD1
CASSLAVGQGTSPLHF
TGTGCCAGCAGCTTGGCCGTGGGACAGGGTACTTCACCCCTCCACTTT
>NA|TRBJ2-7|TRBV29-1|TRBD2
CSVIDSGDYSYEQYF
TGCAGCGTTATCGATTCGGGGGACTACTCCTACGAGCAGTACTTC